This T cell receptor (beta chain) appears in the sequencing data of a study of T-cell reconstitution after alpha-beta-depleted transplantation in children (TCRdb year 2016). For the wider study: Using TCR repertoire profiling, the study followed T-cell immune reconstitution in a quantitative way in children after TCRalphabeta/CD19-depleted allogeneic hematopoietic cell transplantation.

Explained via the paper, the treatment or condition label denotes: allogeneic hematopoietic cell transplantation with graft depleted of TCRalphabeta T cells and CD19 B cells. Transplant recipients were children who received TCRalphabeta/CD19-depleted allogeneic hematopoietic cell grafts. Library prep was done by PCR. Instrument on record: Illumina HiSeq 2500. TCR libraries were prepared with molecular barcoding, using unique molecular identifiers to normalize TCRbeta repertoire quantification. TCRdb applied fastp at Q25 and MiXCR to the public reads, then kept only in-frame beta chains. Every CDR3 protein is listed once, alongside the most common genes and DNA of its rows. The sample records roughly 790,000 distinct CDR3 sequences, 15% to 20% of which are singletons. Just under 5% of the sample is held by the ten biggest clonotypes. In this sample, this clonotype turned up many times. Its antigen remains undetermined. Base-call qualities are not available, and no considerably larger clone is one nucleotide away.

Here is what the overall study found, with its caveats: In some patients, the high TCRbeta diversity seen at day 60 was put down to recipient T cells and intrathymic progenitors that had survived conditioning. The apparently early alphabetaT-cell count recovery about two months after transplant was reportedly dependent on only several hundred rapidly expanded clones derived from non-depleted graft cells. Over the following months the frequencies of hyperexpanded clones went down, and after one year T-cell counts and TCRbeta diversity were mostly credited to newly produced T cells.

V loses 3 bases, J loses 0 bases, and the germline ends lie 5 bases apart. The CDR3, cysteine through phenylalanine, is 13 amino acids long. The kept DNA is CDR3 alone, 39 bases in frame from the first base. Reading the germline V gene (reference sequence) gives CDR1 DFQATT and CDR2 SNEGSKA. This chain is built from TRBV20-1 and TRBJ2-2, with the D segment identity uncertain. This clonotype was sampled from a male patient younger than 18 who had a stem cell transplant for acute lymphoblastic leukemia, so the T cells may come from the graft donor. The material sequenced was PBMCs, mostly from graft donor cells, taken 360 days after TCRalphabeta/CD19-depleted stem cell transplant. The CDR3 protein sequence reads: CSARWPNTGELFF. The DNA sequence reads TGCAGTGCTAGGTGGCCGAACACCGGGGAGCTGTTTTTT.